The next 2 T cell receptor beta chains were all read from a single sample in a study of blood T cell repertoires in COVID-19. TCRdb's table, derived via immunoSEQ multiplex PCR, lists solely in-frame clones and lacks some. Of about 230,000 clones in the sample, about 85% are singletons; the top ten hold over 15%. The sample was peripheral blood. The receptor source for this set is a woman at least 80 years old with active or convalescent COVID-19.

This clone showed up just once. The V call is TRBV19, the J call TRBJ1-4; no clear D. This CDR3 is 14 amino acids long. V was trimmed by 8 bases and J by 2 bases, leaving 12 bases between them. Germline V gene data show CDR1 as LNHDA and CDR2 as SQIVND (reference sequence). This CDR3 is CASRNGGTNEKLFF. CDR3 coding DNA: TGTGCCAGTCGAAATGGAGGGACTAATGAAAAACTGTTTTTT.

The CDR3 sequence: CASSQLRTGDLYEQYF. The CDR3 DNA reads TGTGCCAGCAGCCAATTAAGGACAGGGGATCTCTACGAGCAGTACTTC. This rearrangement joins TRBV14 to TRBJ2-7; 9 nucleotides match TRBD1. Germline CDR1 is SGHDN and CDR2 is FVKESK. V was clipped by 2 bases and J by 3 bases; unmatched bases: 8. The CDR3 is made up of 16 amino acids.